The 7 T cell receptor beta chains below all came from one sample that was sequenced in a study of blood T cell repertoires in COVID-19. Some clones are missing from TCRdb's copy, which holds only in-frame ones; the method was immunoSEQ multiplex PCR. Of 310,000 or so clones in the sample, under 90% were seen once. The specimen was PBMCs or T cells enriched from blood (not recorded which). The receptor set was obtained from a woman between 18 and 29 years old who had recovered from COVID-19.

In nucleotides, the CDR3 is TGTGCCAGCAGTTCTGACAAATCCTACGAGCAGTACTTC. It encodes CASSSDKSYEQYF. The chain uses TRBV6-5 and TRBJ2-7; D is undetermined. The CDR3 consists of 13 residues. Germline V CDR1 and CDR2: MNHEY, SVGAGI. The ends were cut back, 4 bases at V and 1 base at J, with 8 bases in the middle.

V is TRBV2 and J is TRBJ1-6; 10 nucleotides agree with TRBD1. The J segment lost 0 bases and the V segment lost 5 bases, leaving 7 bases of the junction unmatched. Looked up from germline, CDR1 is SNHLY and CDR2 is FYNNEI. This CDR3 comprises 18 residues. In DNA, the CDR3 is TGTGCCAGCAGTATGGGACAGGGGTTCAGCTCCTATAATTCACCCCTCCACTTT. It translates to CASSMGQGFSSYNSPLHF.

J is TRBJ1-2 and V is TRBV6-5; the D is unclear. V was cut by 8 bases and J by 8 bases, with 21 bases left in between. Germline CDR1 reads MNHEY; CDR2 reads SVGAGI. This CDR3 is 14 amino acids long. CDR3 DNA: TGTGCCAGCCTAACCATCTCGGGGTTGGGGGGCTACACCTTC. Translating it yields CASLTISGLGGYTF.

This clone was recorded once. V and J are TRBV5-1 and TRBJ2-5; 9 bases agree with TRBD2. With V trimmed by 3 bases and J by 5 bases, 8 bases remained unmatched. The CDR3 runs 15 residues. The germline CDR1 and CDR2 sequences are SGHRS and YFSETQ. The CDR3 loop reads CASSWNAGGLETQYF. CDR3 in DNA: TGCGCCAGCAGCTGGAACGCGGGAGGGCTTGAGACCCAGTACTTC.

This clone was seen only a few times. The J gene is TRBJ2-1, the V gene TRBV27; 8 bases are a match to TRBD2. The CDR3 loop spans 15 amino acids. V was pared by 6 bases and J by 1 base, with 5 bases of the junction left unmatched. Germline V gives CDR1 MNHEY, CDR2 SMNVEV (reference sequence). CDR3 region: CASSRGGRSYNEQFF. CDR3 nucleotides: TGTGCCAGCAGCCGCGGGGGGCGGTCCTACAATGAGCAGTTCTTC.

The gene calls are TRBV7-8 and TRBJ1-2, with D perhaps matching TRBD1 (6 bases). This CDR3 has 14 amino acids. CDR1 and CDR2 (germline): SGHVS, FQNEAQ. Trimming removed 6 bases from V and 7 bases from J, with 18 bases in between. The chain's CDR3 is CASRPWTETTGYTF. The CDR3 DNA is TGTGCCAGCAGACCGTGGACAGAAACGACTGGCTACACCTTC.

The chain links TRBV28 to TRBJ2-1; 7 bases line up with TRBD2. Germline V lookup: CDR1 MDHEN, CDR2 SYDVKM. The CDR3 totals 14 residues. The J segment lost 5 bases and the V segment lost 6 bases, leaving 7 bases of the junction unmatched. CDR3 region: CASRLPGLHNEQFF. The DNA for the CDR3 is TGTGCCAGCAGGCTGCCGGGACTACACAATGAGCAGTTCTTC.